The clone carrying this T cell receptor beta chain was detected once. As yet, its antigen is unknown. Here immunoSEQ multiplex PCR was the method, and the copy in TCRdb shows in-frame clones only, minus some. The sample yields approximately 10,000 clones, around 92% seen once. Control samples came 1 year after myeloablative marrow transplants with methotrexate plus calcineurin inhibitor. This specimen belongs to a study of T cells after posttransplantation cyclophosphamide. Study results and limitations: TRB overlap between skin or GI tissue T cells and blood was limited.

V was pared by 8 bases and J by 5 bases, with 14 bases between. The CDR3 is 13 residues long. Germline V gene data show CDR1 as SEHNR and CDR2 as FQNEAQ (reference sequence). This specimen consisted of PBMCs, obtained almost 450 days after allogeneic stem cell transplant with calcineurin inhibitor and methotrexate. V gene TRBV7-9 combines with J gene TRBJ2-3; tentatively, D is TRBD1 (7 bases). This TCR was recovered from a male patient aged 50 or older who received an allogeneic stem cell transplant from an unrelated donor, was CMV-positive, and had chronic GVHD only. Some T cells here may be from the graft donor. CDR3 in amino acids: CASDRQGGDTQYF. The DNA of the CDR3 is TGTGCCAGCGACCGGCAGGGGGGAGATACGCAGTATTTT.